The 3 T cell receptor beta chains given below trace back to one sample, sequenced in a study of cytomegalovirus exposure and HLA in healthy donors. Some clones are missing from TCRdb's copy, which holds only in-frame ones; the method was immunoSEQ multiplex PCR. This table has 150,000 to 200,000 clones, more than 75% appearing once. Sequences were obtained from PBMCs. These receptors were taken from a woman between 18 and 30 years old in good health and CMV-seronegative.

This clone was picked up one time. The CDR3 coding sequence is TGTGCCACCAGCAGAGATGCAGGGCATCAGCCCCAGCATTTT. This gives the protein CATSRDAGHQPQHF. The chain has TRBV15 and TRBJ1-5, with a possible D match to TRBD1 (5 bases). V lost 0 bases, J lost 5 bases, and 8 bases lay in between. In germline, CDR1 is LNHNV, CDR2 YYDKDF (reference sequence). The CDR3 covers 14 residues.

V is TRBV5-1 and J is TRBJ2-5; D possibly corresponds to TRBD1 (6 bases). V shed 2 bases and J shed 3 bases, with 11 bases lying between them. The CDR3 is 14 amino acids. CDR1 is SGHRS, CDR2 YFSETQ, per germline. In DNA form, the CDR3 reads TGCGCCAGCAGCTTAACAGGGAGCGAAGAGACCCAGTACTTC. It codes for CASSLTGSEETQYF. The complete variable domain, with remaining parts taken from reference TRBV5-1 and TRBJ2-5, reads KAGVTQTPRYLIKTRGQQVTLSCSPISGHRSVSWYQQTPGQGLQFLFEYFSETQRNKGNFPGRFSGRQFSNSRSEMNVSTLELGDSALYLCASSLTGSEETQYFGPGTRLLVL.

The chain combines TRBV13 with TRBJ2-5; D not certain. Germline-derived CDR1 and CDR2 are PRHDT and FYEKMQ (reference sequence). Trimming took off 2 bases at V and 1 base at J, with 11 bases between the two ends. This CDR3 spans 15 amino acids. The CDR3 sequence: CASSLSGTVQETQYF. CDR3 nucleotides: TGTGCCAGCAGCTTATCTGGAACAGTCCAAGAGACCCAGTACTTC.